This T cell receptor (beta chain) is from a study of blood T cell repertoires in COVID-19. Study-wide background: Donors in the United States, Italy and Spain gave samples during acute or convalescent COVID-19. In each case, the material was cDNA or gDNA derived from T cells, B-cell-depleted T cells, or PBMCs.

In the original analysis: Amplifying reference gene primers gave estimates of nucleated cell counts. The assay was immunoSEQ multiplex PCR, and TCRdb's table has in-frame clones only and misses some. That table gives V, J and clone size, and the DNA gave D and trimming. This repertoire shows tens of thousands of clones, just under 80% found once; its top ten account for around 25%. The sequencing sample was made of peripheral blood. This clonotype originated in a human donor in a cohort sampled during active COVID-19.

The CDR3 spells CAWSLGVYEQYF. CDR3 sequence (DNA): TGTGCCTGGAGTCTCGGGGTCTACGAGCAGTACTTC. The chain joins TRBV30 to TRBJ2-7; weak D call: TRBD2 (5 bases). CDR3 length equals 12 residues. CDR1 and CDR2 from the germline V gene are GTSNPN and SVGIG (reference sequence). V was trimmed by 2 bases and J by 3 bases, leaving 8 bases between them.